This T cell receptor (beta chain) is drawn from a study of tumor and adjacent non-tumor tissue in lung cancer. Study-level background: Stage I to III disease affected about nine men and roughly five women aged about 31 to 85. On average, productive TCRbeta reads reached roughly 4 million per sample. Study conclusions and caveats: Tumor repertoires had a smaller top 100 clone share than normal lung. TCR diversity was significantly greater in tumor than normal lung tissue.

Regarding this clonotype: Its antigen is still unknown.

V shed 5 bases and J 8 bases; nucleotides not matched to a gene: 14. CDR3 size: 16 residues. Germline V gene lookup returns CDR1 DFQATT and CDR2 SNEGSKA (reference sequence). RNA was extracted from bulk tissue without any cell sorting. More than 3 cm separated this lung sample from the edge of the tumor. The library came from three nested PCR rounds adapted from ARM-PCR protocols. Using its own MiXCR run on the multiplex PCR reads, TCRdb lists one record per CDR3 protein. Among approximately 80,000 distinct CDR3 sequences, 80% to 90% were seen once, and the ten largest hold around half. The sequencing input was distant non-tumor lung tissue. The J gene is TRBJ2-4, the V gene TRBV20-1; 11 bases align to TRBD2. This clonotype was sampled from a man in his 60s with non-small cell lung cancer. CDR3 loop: CSAGLRLAGLSDIQYF. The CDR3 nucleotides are TGCAGTGCTGGTTTAAGACTAGCGGGACTATCAGACATTCAGTACTTC.